Listed here are 27 T cell receptor beta chains from one sample, sequenced in a study of tumor and adjacent non-tumor tissue in lung cancer (dated by TCRdb to 2017 to 2018). RNA was extracted from bulk unsorted tissue and checked for quality with a NanoDrop ND-1000 and an Agilent 2100. The library relied on multiplex PCR. Sequencer: Illumina HiSeq 2500. TCRbeta libraries were constructed through three rounds of nested PCR with primers (Table S4) according to protocols modified from ARM-PCR. Through fastp at Q25 and MiXCR, TCRdb rebuilt clones from the public reads, retaining in-frame beta chains. Identical CDR3 protein sequences are pooled into one entry, listed with their most common genes and DNA. This sample holds roughly 140,000 distinct CDR3 sequences; approximately 70% were observed only once. The ten largest make up roughly 18% of the sample. The sequenced material came from lung tumor tissue. These receptors all stem from a man in his 60s with small cell lung cancer.

Notes on this clonotype: One end of the junction does not line up with germline, which may come from a read error. The V and J genes are TRBV11-3 and TRBJ2-3; a weak D match, TRBD1 (5 bases). Germline-derived CDR1 and CDR2 are SGHNT and YENEEA. The CDR3 contains 12 residues. The CDR3 region is CASSHRRDTHYF. The CDR3 region has the DNA TGTGCCAGCAGCCACAGGAGAGATACGCACTATTTT. The full variable domain, its missing parts supplied by reference TRBV11-3 and TRBJ2-3, is EAGVVQSPRYKIIEKKQPVAFWCNPISGHNTLYWYLQNLGQGPELLIRYENEEAVDDSQLPKDRFSAERLKGVDSTLKIQPAELGDSAVYLCASSHRRDTHYFGPGTRLTVL.

Written as DNA, the CDR3 is TGTGCCAGCAAAGAAGGAACAGGAGACTACGAGCAGTACTTC. Protein sequence: CASKEGTGDYEQYF. V and J are TRBV28 and TRBJ2-7, with a possible D match to TRBD1 (5 bases). Germline V lookup: CDR1 MDHEN, CDR2 SYDVKM. Trimming took 7 bases from V and 3 from J, leaving 16 bases between them. This CDR3 comprises 14 residues.

Details on this clonotype: This may stem from a read error, because a much larger clone lies one nucleotide away. This sequence joins TRBV6-5 and TRBJ2-5; perhaps D is TRBD1 or TRBD2 (6 bases each). CDR1 and CDR2 (germline): MNHEY, SVGAGI. The CDR3 is 15 residues long. V lost 5 bases and J lost 2, with 15 bases in between. CDR3 region: CASSGGPAAQETQYF. The CDR3 DNA reads TGTGCCAGCAGTGGGGGGCCAGCGGCGCAAGAGACCCAGTACTTC.

About this clonotype itself: This may stem from a read error, because a much larger clone lies one nucleotide away. V gene TRBV7-9 combines with J gene TRBJ1-2; no clear D. Germline values: CDR1 SEHNR, CDR2 FQNEAQ (reference sequence). The V and J ends lost 1 base and 9 bases respectively, with 9 bases between them. The CDR3 spans 12 residues. Written as DNA, the CDR3 is TGTGCCAGCAGCTTAGAACGGGCTTGCTACACCTTC. Its protein product is CASSLERACYTF.

Comment on this clonotype: Sequence at one end of the junction differs from germline and may be a read error. The chain carries TRBV11-3 and TRBJ2-1; 11 bases are a match to TRBD2. This CDR3 region has 16 residues. The germline V gene encodes CDR1 SGHNT and CDR2 YENEEA. As DNA, the CDR3 is TGTGCCAGGAGCTTAAAGCGGAACCTAGCGGGAGGTGAGCAGTTCTTC. Protein: CARSLKRNLAGGEQFF. Full variable domain (missing parts from reference TRBV11-3 and TRBJ2-1): EAGVVQSPRYKIIEKKQPVAFWCNPISGHNTLYWYLQNLGQGPELLIRYENEEAVDDSQLPKDRFSAERLKGVDSTLKIQPAELGDSAVYLCARSLKRNLAGGEQFFGPGTRLTVL.

Note on this clonotype: Germline is not matched at one junction end, which may reflect a read error. This rearrangement joins TRBV20-1 to TRBJ2-1; 10 bases line up with TRBD2. Germline V gene sequence: CDR1 DFQATT, CDR2 SNEGSKA (reference sequence). The CDR3 totals 18 residues. CDR3 residues: CSAASPSQRTSGYNEQFF. CDR3 DNA: TGCAGTGCTGCTTCCCCCTCCCAGCGGACTAGCGGTTACAATGAGCAGTTTTTC.

This clonotype was counted once. The genes are TRBV11-1 and TRBJ2-1, with D possibly matching TRBD2 (6 bases). This CDR3 comprises 16 residues. Trimming left V 3 bases short and J 5 bases short, with 17 bases between. Germline CDR1 is SGHAT and CDR2 is FQDESV (reference sequence). The DNA for the CDR3 is TGTGCCAGCAGCTTTCTGGGTCTAGCGTGGAACAATGAGCAGTTCTTC. The encoded protein is CASSFLGLAWNNEQFF.

V is TRBV6-2 or TRBV6-3 and J is TRBJ2-7; unclear D gene. V dropped 5 bases and J dropped 6 bases, with 20 bases sitting between them. There are 15 residues in the CDR3. Germline CDR1 and CDR2: MNHEY and SVGEGT. DNA for the CDR3: TGTGCCAGCAGTCACGGAAGACTCGCGGCAACCGAGCAGTACGTC. Translated: CASSHGRLAATEQYV.

This clonotype was seen repeatedly, ten times or more. V usage is TRBV12-3 or TRBV12-4 and J usage is TRBJ2-1; 7 bases are a match to TRBD1. V lost 7 bases to trimming and J lost 5 bases; unmatched junction nucleotides: 14. The CDR3 is 16 residues long. In nucleotides, the CDR3 is TGTGCCAGCATTCAAAGGGACAGAACGATAAACAATGAGCAGTTCTTC. It yields the protein CASIQRDRTINNEQFF.

On this clonotype: This may arise from a read error, as a much more abundant clone is one base away. The rearrangement uses TRBV29-1 and TRBJ2-1; no firm D call. Germline CDR1 and CDR2: SQVTM and ANQGSEA. The CDR3 totals 11 residues. Here the CDR3 reads CSARANNEKFF. As DNA, the CDR3 is TGCAGCGCCCGGGCCAACAATGAGAAGTTCTTC.

This clonotype was seen only once. V gene TRBV28 combines with J gene TRBJ2-7, with 7 bases aligning to TRBD1. V gave up 1 base and J gave up 5 bases; unmatched junction bases: 5. Germline V gene data show CDR1 as MDHEN and CDR2 as SYDVKM. This CDR3 has 14 amino acids. CDR3 region: CASSLYDRVDEQYF. CDR3 nucleotides: TGTGCCAGCAGTTTATACGACAGGGTCGACGAGCAGTACTTC.

The J gene is TRBJ2-5, the V gene TRBV7-9, with 7 bases that match TRBD1. The CDR3 runs to 14 residues. V lost 5 bases, J lost 1 base, and 4 bases stayed unmatched. Germline V gives CDR1 SEHNR, CDR2 FQNEAQ (reference sequence). The DNA for the CDR3 is TGTGCCAGCAGCCCCGACAGGGTCCAAGAGACCCAGTACTTC. It yields the protein CASSPDRVQETQYF.

About this clonotype itself: A much larger clone sits a single nucleotide away, making a read error possible. The rearrangement uses TRBV28 and TRBJ2-7; tentative D call: TRBD2 (5 bases). Trimming shortened V by 3 bases and J by 2 bases, and 11 bases separated the two germline ends. This CDR3 is 14 amino acids long. Germline V lookup: CDR1 MDHEN, CDR2 SYDVKM. CDR3 DNA sequence: TGTGCCAGCAGTTTGGGCGGGCCCACCTACGAGCAGTACTTC. Translated: CASSLGGPTYEQYF.

This sequence joins TRBV28 and TRBJ1-5; TRBD1 matches 7 bases. The CDR3 has 16 residues. Trimming at V came to 5 bases and at J to 3 bases, leaving 10 bases not matched to a gene. The V gene's germline CDR1 is MDHEN and CDR2 SYDVKM. CDR3 DNA sequence: TGTGCCAGCAGTCCTAACAGGGGCGAGGCCAATCAGCCCCAGCATTTT. Translation gives CASSPNRGEANQPQHF.

The gene calls are TRBV28 and TRBJ2-1; TRBD2 matches 10 bases. Per the germline V gene, CDR1 is MDHEN and CDR2 is SYDVKM. The CDR3 totals 17 residues. V lost 3 bases and J lost 3; bases outside the gene matches: 8. CDR3 bases: TGTGCCAGCAGTTTCTGGTCTAGCGGGAGAAACTACAATGAGCAGTTCTTC. Translated, it gives CASSFWSSGRNYNEQFF.

The rearrangement uses TRBV6-5 and TRBJ1-1, with D unclear. The V end lost 8 bases, the J end lost 1 base, and 8 bases lay between the germline ends. There are 12 residues in the CDR3. The V gene's germline CDR1 is MNHEY and CDR2 SVGAGI. Here the CDR3 reads CASLNRNTEAFF. CDR3 nucleotide sequence: TGTGCCAGCTTGAACCGGAACACTGAAGCTTTCTTT.

J is TRBJ2-1 and V is TRBV2; D gene uncertain. Per germline, CDR1 SNHLY and CDR2 FYNNEI. The CDR3 totals 13 residues. V was pared by 8 bases and J by 1 base, with 9 bases between. CDR3: CASSFESYNEQFF. The DNA of the CDR3 is TGTGCCAGCTCCTTTGAATCCTACAATGAGCAGTTCTTC.

This clonotype occurred once. Relative to the germline gene, one junction end is altered; a read error may explain this. This chain links TRBV11-3 with TRBJ1-1; D perhaps matches TRBD1 (5 bases). Germline CDR1 and CDR2: SGHNT and YENEEA. CDR3 length equals 13 residues. The CDR3 reads CTSSSGGGTEAFF. The CDR3 region has the DNA TGTACCAGCAGCAGTGGGGGAGGTACTGAAGCTTTCTTT.

Points on this clonotype: The junction shows a germline mismatch at one end, possibly a read error. J is TRBJ2-2 and V is TRBV29-1; 7 positions agree with TRBD2. The CDR3 length is 15 residues. Per the germline V gene, CDR1 is SQVTM and CDR2 is ANQGSEA. CDR3 sequence reads: CSVVLAPTNTGGLFF. In DNA, the CDR3 is TGCAGCGTCGTACTAGCGCCAACGAACACCGGGGGGCTGTTTTTT.

The V gene is TRBV18, the J gene TRBJ2-5, with 7 bases identical to TRBD1. This CDR3 region has 13 residues. The trim removed 3 bases at V and 5 bases at J, leaving 3 bases unmatched. Germline V gene data show CDR1 as KGHSH and CDR2 as LQKENI. Here the CDR3 DNA reads TGTGCCAGCTCACCTAGACAGGGCGAGACCCAGTACTTC. Translated, it gives CASSPRQGETQYF. Based on the CDR3 plus reference TRBV18 and TRBJ2-5, the full variable domain is NAGVMQNPRHLVRRRGQEARLRCSPMKGHSHVYWYRQLPEEGLKFMVYLQKENIIDESGMPKERFSAEFPKEGPSILRIQQVVRGDSAAYFCASSPRQGETQYFGPGTRLLVL.

In regard to this clonotype: At one of its ends the junction is not consistent with the germline gene, which may arise from a read error. This rearrangement joins TRBV5-1 to TRBJ1-6; a weak D match, TRBD1 (5 bases). Looked up from germline, CDR1 is SGHRS and CDR2 is YFSETQ. There are 15 residues in the CDR3. CDR3 loop: CASSFGDGPNSPLHF. The CDR3 DNA reads as TGCGCTAGCAGCTTTGGGGACGGACCCAATTCACCCCTCCACTTT.

The chain couples TRBV20-1 to TRBJ2-1, with 12 bases identical to TRBD2. The CDR3 has 18 residues. Germline-derived CDR1 and CDR2 are DFQATT and SNEGSKA (reference sequence). Trimming took 4 bases from V and 0 from J; bases not matched to a gene: 10. This CDR3 reads CSAKRLAGVGNSYNEQFF. Written as DNA, the CDR3 is TGCAGTGCTAAGAGACTAGCGGGAGTGGGGAACTCCTACAATGAGCAGTTCTTC.

The J gene is TRBJ2-7, the V gene TRBV6-1, with TRBD2 identical over 12 bases. This CDR3 has 15 residues. Germline lookup yields CDR1 MNHNS and CDR2 SASEGT. The V gene end was trimmed by 4 bases and the J gene end by 1 base; junction bases not matched to a gene: 2. The CDR3 loop reads CASSGLAGASYEQYV. The CDR3 nucleotides read TGTGCCAGCAGTGGACTAGCGGGGGCGTCCTACGAGCAGTACGTC.

This sequence joins TRBV28 and TRBJ1-6, with 7 bases that match TRBD1. The V gene end was trimmed by 0 bases and the J gene end by 6 bases; junction bases not matched to a gene: 2. Germline lookup yields CDR1 MDHEN and CDR2 SYDVKM. There are 15 residues in the CDR3. CDR3 sequence: CASSLWDRFNSPLHF. In DNA form, the CDR3 reads TGTGCCAGCAGTTTATGGGACAGGTTTAATTCACCCCTCCACTTT.

This clonotype appeared a single time. Since a much larger clone is just one base distant, this may be a read error. The rearrangement uses TRBV12-3 or TRBV12-4 and TRBJ2-1; perhaps TRBD2 as D (6 bases). V was cut by 6 bases and J by 7 bases, with 19 bases left in between. CDR3 length: 15 amino acids. CDR3 DNA: TGTGCCAGCAGCCCCGCTAGCGCTCCCATTAATGAGCAGTTCTTC. Translation: CASSPASAPINEQFF.

This clonotype showed up just a few times. This chain connects TRBV14 to TRBJ2-7; possibly TRBD1 for D (5 bases). Trimming took 0 bases from V and 3 from J, leaving 12 bases between them. The CDR3 extends over 15 amino acids. CDR1 is SGHDN and CDR2 is FVKESK in the germline V gene. Here the CDR3 DNA reads TGTGCCAGCAGCCAAGAACTGGGGCCAATCTACGAGCAGTACTTC. This translates into CASSQELGPIYEQYF. Variable domain in full (rest from reference TRBV14 and TRBJ2-7): EAGVTQFPSHSVIEKGQTVTLRCDPISGHDNLYWYRRVMGKEIKFLLHFVKESKQDESGMPNNRFLAERTGGTYSTLKVQPAELEDSGVYFCASSQELGPIYEQYFGPGTRLTVT.

With respect to this clonotype: Sequence at one end of the junction differs from germline and may be a read error. This chain links TRBV12-3 or TRBV12-4 with TRBJ2-7; D is uncertain. The CDR3 runs 13 residues. In DNA, the CDR3 is TGTGCCAGCAGTTTAAGCCGGCCCTACGATCAGTACTTC. Translation: CASSLSRPYDQYF.